This T cell receptor (beta chain) was identified in a study of T cell responses to AZD1222 COVID-19 vaccine. In this sample, this clone turned up a few times. Its antigen is unknown. Measured with immunoSEQ multiplex PCR; TCRdb has only the in-frame clones, and not every one. Of 200,000 to 250,000 clones listed, 93% were seen once; the top ten hold roughly 1%. Study-level findings and limits: The span of vaccine-associated CD4 TCRs extended across spike, with dominance at 160-218 and 743-854. Repertoires were sampled only after the peak T cell response. Reportedly, close to half of spike-specific TCRs are directed against unmutated variant regions.

V was pared by 3 bases and J by 9 bases, with 18 bases between. There are 15 residues in the CDR3. Germline loops: CDR1 SGHTA, CDR2 FQGNSA. The chain has TRBV7-2 and TRBJ2-4, with a possible D match to TRBD2 (6 bases). This clonotype originated in an adult in good health. Here the sequenced sample was peripheral blood, taken on day 0 of MenACWY control vaccination. The CDR3 region has the DNA TGTGCCAGCAGCTTGGGGTCCGGGGCGGAGGGCATTCAGTACTTC. Translation gives CASSLGSGAEGIQYF.